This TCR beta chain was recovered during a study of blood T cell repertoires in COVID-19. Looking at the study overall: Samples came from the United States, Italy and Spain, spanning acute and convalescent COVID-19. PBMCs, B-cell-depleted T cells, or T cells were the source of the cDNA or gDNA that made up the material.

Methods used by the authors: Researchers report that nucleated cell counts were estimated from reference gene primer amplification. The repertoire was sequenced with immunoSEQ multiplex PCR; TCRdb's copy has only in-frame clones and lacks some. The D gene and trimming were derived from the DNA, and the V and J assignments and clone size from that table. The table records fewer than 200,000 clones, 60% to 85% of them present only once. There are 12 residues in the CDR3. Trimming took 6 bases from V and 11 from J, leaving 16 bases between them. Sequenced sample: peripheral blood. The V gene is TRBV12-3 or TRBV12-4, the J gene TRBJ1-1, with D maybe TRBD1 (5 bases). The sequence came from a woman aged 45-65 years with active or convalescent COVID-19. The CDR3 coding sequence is TGTGCCAGCAGCTTGTGGGGGGATCGGGCTTTCTTT. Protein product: CASSLWGDRAFF.